These 22 T cell receptor beta chains share one sample of origin, sequenced in a study of response to subunit inactivated influenza vaccine. TCRdb called the RT-PCR reads again in MiXCR, with one record for every CDR3 protein. The table includes around 850,000 distinct CDR3 sequences, about a fifth detected once. The specimen was PBMCs from blood, collected 5 days after vaccination. These TCRs come from a man aged 50-60 years who received an inactivated influenza vaccine.

V and J are TRBV12-3 or TRBV12-4 and TRBJ1-1; D is ambiguous. The CDR3 contains 13 residues. Trimming removed 7 bases at V and 7 bases at J, with 16 bases between. The CDR3 DNA is TGTGCCAGCAATATAAGGGAGGGAAGTGAAGCTTTCTTT. Translated, it gives CASNIREGSEAFF.

Concerning this clonotype itself: One end of the junction is discordant with germline, which a read error may explain. The chain links TRBV4-2 to TRBJ2-3, with D tentatively TRBD2 (6 bases). The CDR3 extends over 16 amino acids. Germline lookup yields CDR1 LGHNA and CDR2 YNFKEQ. CDR3 coding DNA: TGCGCCAGCAGCCAAGATTCGGGAGCGGGCACAGATACGCAGTATTTT. It encodes CASSQDSGAGTDTQYF.

J is TRBJ2-7 and V is TRBV28, with TRBD2 as a possible D gene (7 bases). The CDR3 extends over 17 amino acids. Trimming took off 6 bases at V and 4 bases at J, with 25 bases between the two ends. Germline loops: CDR1 MDHEN, CDR2 SYDVKM. The CDR3 DNA reads as TGTGCCAGCAGGGAAGGGGGGGAACAGGGTGACGGATACGAGCAGTACTTC. Its protein is CASREGGEQGDGYEQYF.

The chain links TRBV27 to TRBJ2-7; no clear D. Deletions cut 1 base from V and 6 bases from J, with 13 bases between. Germline V CDR1 and CDR2: MNHEY, SMNVEV (reference sequence). The CDR3 is 14 amino acids. CDR3 in DNA: TGTGCCAGCAGTTTATATGGAAGTACGACCGAGCAGTACTTC. Translating it yields CASSLYGSTTEQYF.

The chain uses TRBV3-1 and TRBJ1-4, with unresolved D. This CDR3 has 14 amino acids. With 3 bases removed from V and 0 bases from J, the gap between germline ends came to 5 bases. In germline, CDR1 is LGHDT, CDR2 YNNKEL (reference sequence). For the CDR3, the DNA is TGTGCCAGCAGCCATTCCTCAACTAATGAAAAACTGTTTTTT. This translates into CASSHSSTNEKLFF.

The chain carries TRBV5-4 and TRBJ2-3, with 10 nucleotides matching TRBD2. V lost 0 bases and J lost 0; bases outside the gene matches: 4. Germline CDR1 reads SGHNT; CDR2 reads YYREEE (reference sequence). The CDR3 sequence is 17 residues long. The CDR3, as DNA: TGTGCCAGCAGCTTGGTCCTAGCGGGGGCTAGCACAGATACGCAGTATTTT. It translates to CASSLVLAGASTDTQYF. Using reference TRBV5-4 and TRBJ2-3 for the parts outside the CDR3, the full variable domain is ETGVTQSPTHLIKTRGQQVTLRCSSQSGHNTVSWYQQALGQGPQFIFQYYREEENGRGNFPPRFSGLQFPNYSSELNVNALELDDSALYLCASSLVLAGASTDTQYFGPGTRLTVL.

This chain links TRBV7-9 with TRBJ2-7; no clear D gene. Germline lookup yields CDR1 SEHNR and CDR2 FQNEAQ (reference sequence). V shed 2 bases and J shed 1 base, with 6 bases lying between them. The CDR3 spans 13 residues. CDR3 DNA sequence: TGTGCCAGCAGCTTAATTAGATCCTACGAGCAGTACTTC. Translating gives CASSLIRSYEQYF.

Ten or more counts support this clonotype. This rearrangement joins TRBV7-9 to TRBJ2-3; D unresolved. V was clipped by 4 bases and J by 0 bases, with 8 bases between them. Germline values: CDR1 SEHNR, CDR2 FQNEAQ (reference sequence). CDR3 length equals 14 residues. CDR3 sequence reads: CASSSGYSTDTQYF. For the CDR3, the DNA is TGTGCCAGCAGCTCCGGTTATAGCACAGATACGCAGTATTTT.

The rearrangement uses TRBV10-2 and TRBJ2-3; 11 bases are shared with TRBD2. Germline loops: CDR1 WSHSY, CDR2 SAAADI. The CDR3 spans 17 residues. With V trimmed by 0 bases and J by 3 bases, 5 bases remained unmatched. CDR3 loop: CASSESAASGGTDTQYF. The CDR3, as DNA: TGCGCCAGCAGTGAGTCCGCGGCTAGCGGGGGGACAGATACGCAGTATTTT.

In this sample, this clonotype turned up a few times. J is TRBJ2-5 and V is TRBV9; D may be TRBD1 (6 bases). The germline V gene has CDR1 SGDLS and CDR2 YYNGEE. The CDR3 covers 15 residues. V gave up 3 bases and J gave up 0 bases, with 12 bases separating them. This chain's CDR3 is CASSAGQKYQETQYF. Here the CDR3 DNA reads TGTGCCAGCAGCGCCGGACAGAAGTACCAAGAGACCCAGTACTTC. Supplemented by reference TRBV9 and TRBJ2-5, the full variable domain reads DSGVTQTPKHLITATGQRVTLRCSPRSGDLSVYWYQQSLDQGLQFLIQYYNGEERAKGNILERFSAQQFPDLHSELNLSSLELGDSALYFCASSAGQKYQETQYFGPGTRLLVL.

Turning to this clonotype: This could be a read error, since a much larger clone is one nucleotide away. The chain uses TRBV6-2 or TRBV6-3 and TRBJ2-7; 8 bases are shared with TRBD1. The CDR3 length is 13 residues. Trimming cost V 5 bases and J 3 bases; bases outside gene matches: 3. Germline V gene sequence: CDR1 MNHEY, CDR2 SVGEGT. The CDR3 nucleotides are TGTGCCAGCAGTCACAGGGGGTACTACGAGCAGTACTTC. Translation gives CASSHRGYYEQYF.

The rearrangement uses TRBV11-2 and TRBJ1-1; unclear D gene. V was trimmed by 2 bases and J by 1 base, leaving 11 bases between them. The CDR3 runs 15 residues. Germline V gives CDR1 SGHAT, CDR2 FQNNGV. CDR3 residues: CASSLNWQTNTEAFF. The CDR3 DNA follows: TGTGCCAGCAGCTTAAATTGGCAGACGAACACTGAAGCTTTCTTT.

The rearrangement links TRBV7-8 to TRBJ2-7; 8 nucleotides agree with TRBD1. Per germline, CDR1 SGHVS and CDR2 FQNEAQ. Trimming at V came to 4 bases and at J to 4 bases, leaving 9 bases not matched to a gene. The CDR3 covers 15 residues. For the CDR3, the DNA is TGTGCCAGCAGCTACAGACAGGGGCCGGGGTACGAGCAGTACTTC. It is translated as CASSYRQGPGYEQYF.

CDR3 DNA sequence: TGTGCCACCAAGGCACTGGCAGGGGTCTTCCACGAGCAGTACTTC. Translated, it gives CATKALAGVFHEQYF. The rearrangement joins TRBV28 to TRBJ2-7; D is perhaps TRBD1 (6 bases). Germline loops: CDR1 MDHEN, CDR2 SYDVKM. The CDR3 is 15 residues long. V was shortened by 10 bases and J by 5 bases, with 24 bases between the two germline ends. Full variable domain (missing parts from reference TRBV28 and TRBJ2-7): DVKVTQSSRYLVKRTGEKVFLECVQDMDHENMFWYRQDPGLGLRLIYFSYDVKMKEKGDIPEGYSVSREKKERFSLILESASTNQTSMYLCATKALAGVFHEQYFGPGTRLTVT.

V and J are TRBV20-1 and TRBJ2-7; TRBD2 matches 12 bases. The CDR3 consists of 16 residues. Germline trimming cut 0 bases from V and 7 bases from J; bases unmatched to any gene: 10. Germline values: CDR1 DFQATT, CDR2 SNEGSKA (reference sequence). The CDR3 DNA reads TGCAGTGCTAGAGAATGGCCGGGACTAGCGGGTCATGAGCAGTACTTC. Amino acid sequence: CSAREWPGLAGHEQYF.

A few counts support this clonotype. The chain couples TRBV7-9 to TRBJ2-2, with unresolved D. The V gene lost 2 bases and the J gene lost 7 bases, with 5 bases spanning the gap. The germline V gene encodes CDR1 SEHNR and CDR2 FQNEAQ (reference sequence). CDR3 size: 12 residues. The CDR3 spells CASSLSVGELFF. CDR3 coding DNA: TGTGCCAGCAGCTTATCTGTCGGGGAGCTGTTTTTT.

This clonotype appeared a few times. The chain joins TRBV6-2 or TRBV6-3 to TRBJ2-2; D is unresolved. With 4 bases removed from V and 7 bases from J, the gap between germline ends came to 13 bases. The CDR3 is 14 amino acids. CDR1 is MNHEY and CDR2 is SVGEGT in the germline V gene. CDR3 loop: CASSFPRTGGELFF. CDR3 nucleotide sequence: TGTGCCAGCAGTTTTCCCAGAACGGGCGGGGAGCTGTTTTTT.

V is TRBV5-1 and J is TRBJ2-7, with TRBD1 as a possible D gene (5 bases). Germline CDR1 and CDR2: SGHRS and YFSETQ. The CDR3 consists of 14 residues. The V end lost 0 bases, the J end lost 0 bases, and 7 bases lay between the germline ends. This chain's CDR3 is CASSLVGRSYEQYF. The DNA for the CDR3 is TGCGCCAGCAGCTTGGTGGGGCGCTCCTACGAGCAGTACTTC.

This chain joins TRBV7-2 and TRBJ1-5; 7 positions match TRBD1. After removal of 2 bases from V and 5 bases from J, the junction contained 6 bases not matched to a gene. Germline V lookup: CDR1 SGHTA, CDR2 FQGNSA. The CDR3 runs 15 residues. The CDR3 loop reads CASSLRRGGDQPQHF. The DNA for the CDR3 is TGTGCCAGCAGCTTACGCAGGGGGGGTGATCAGCCCCAGCATTTT. Combining the CDR3 with reference TRBV7-2 and TRBJ1-5 gives the whole variable domain GAGVSQSPSNKVTEKGKDVELRCDPISGHTALYWYRQSLGQGLEFLIYFQGNSAPDKSGLPSDRFSAERTGGSVSTLTIQRTQQEDSAVYLCASSLRRGGDQPQHFGDGTRLSIL.

The CDR3 nucleotides are TGCGCCAGCAGCCAAGATGTTGTCGCTTACTCTGGAAACACCATATATTTT. Its translation: CASSQDVVAYSGNTIYF. The rearrangement uses TRBV4-3 and TRBJ1-3, with unresolved D. Trimming stripped 0 bases from V and 0 bases from J, with 12 bases between. The CDR3 has 17 amino acids. Germline CDR1 is LGHNA and CDR2 is YSLEER.

This clonotype was picked up many times. The chain carries TRBV7-2 and TRBJ2-7; D is undetermined. Germline-derived CDR1 and CDR2 are SGHTA and FQGNSA. The CDR3 loop spans 13 amino acids. Trimming took off 6 bases at V and 1 base at J, with 10 bases between the two ends. CDR3 in amino acids: CASSLGESYEQYF. The CDR3 DNA reads as TGTGCCAGCAGTTTGGGTGAGTCCTACGAGCAGTACTTC.

The chain links TRBV4-1 to TRBJ2-3; 7 nucleotides line up with TRBD1. The CDR3 has 18 amino acids. The ends lost 4 bases at V and 7 bases at J; junction bases unmatched: 20. Germline loops: CDR1 MGHRA, CDR2 YSYEKL. The CDR3 reads CASSPYPDRARERNTQYF. The DNA for the CDR3 is TGCGCCAGCAGCCCTTACCCAGACAGGGCGAGGGAGCGAAATACGCAGTATTTT.